This TCR beta chain originates from a study of immune evolution from preneoplasia to lung adenocarcinoma. CDR1 is SQVTM and CDR2 is ANQGSEA in the germline V gene. The CDR3 runs 13 residues. V gave up 7 bases and J gave up 3 bases, with 15 bases separating them. This clone was recorded only once. Sequenced by immunoSEQ multiplex PCR; TCRdb stores in-frame clones only, minus some. The data hold some 41,000 clones, with under 80% observed a single time. This chain connects TRBV29-1 to TRBJ1-1; TRBD1 is a possible D gene (5 bases). The sequenced material came from FFPE invasive lung adenocarcinoma tissue. This TCR derives from a person aged 55 to 75 with lung adenocarcinoma. The CDR3 here is CSGRRMGDTEAFF. CDR3 DNA: TGCAGCGGCCGCAGAATGGGGGACACTGAAGCTTTCTTT.